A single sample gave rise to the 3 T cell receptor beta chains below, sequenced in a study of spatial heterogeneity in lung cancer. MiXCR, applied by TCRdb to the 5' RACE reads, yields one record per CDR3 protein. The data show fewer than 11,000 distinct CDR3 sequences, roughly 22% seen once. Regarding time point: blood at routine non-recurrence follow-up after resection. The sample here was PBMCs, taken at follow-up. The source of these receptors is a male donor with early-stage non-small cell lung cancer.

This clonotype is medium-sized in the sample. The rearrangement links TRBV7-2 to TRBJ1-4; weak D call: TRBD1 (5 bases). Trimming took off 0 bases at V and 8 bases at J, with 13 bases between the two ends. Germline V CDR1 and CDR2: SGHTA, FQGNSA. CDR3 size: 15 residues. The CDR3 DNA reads TGTGCCAGCAGCTTAGCGGGTGGGGCCGTAGAAAAACTGTTTTTT. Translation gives CASSLAGGAVEKLFF.

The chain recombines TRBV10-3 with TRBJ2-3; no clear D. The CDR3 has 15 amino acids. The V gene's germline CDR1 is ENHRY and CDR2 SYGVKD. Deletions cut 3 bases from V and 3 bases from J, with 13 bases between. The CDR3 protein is CAISDPSVGTDTQYF. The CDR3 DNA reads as TGTGCCATCAGTGACCCGTCAGTGGGGACAGATACGCAGTATTTT.

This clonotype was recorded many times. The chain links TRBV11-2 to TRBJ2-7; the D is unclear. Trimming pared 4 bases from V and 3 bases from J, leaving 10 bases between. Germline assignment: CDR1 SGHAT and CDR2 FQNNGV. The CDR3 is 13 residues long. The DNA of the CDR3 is TGTGCCAGCAGCTCCTTTGGCGGCTACGAGCAGTACTTC. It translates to CASSSFGGYEQYF.